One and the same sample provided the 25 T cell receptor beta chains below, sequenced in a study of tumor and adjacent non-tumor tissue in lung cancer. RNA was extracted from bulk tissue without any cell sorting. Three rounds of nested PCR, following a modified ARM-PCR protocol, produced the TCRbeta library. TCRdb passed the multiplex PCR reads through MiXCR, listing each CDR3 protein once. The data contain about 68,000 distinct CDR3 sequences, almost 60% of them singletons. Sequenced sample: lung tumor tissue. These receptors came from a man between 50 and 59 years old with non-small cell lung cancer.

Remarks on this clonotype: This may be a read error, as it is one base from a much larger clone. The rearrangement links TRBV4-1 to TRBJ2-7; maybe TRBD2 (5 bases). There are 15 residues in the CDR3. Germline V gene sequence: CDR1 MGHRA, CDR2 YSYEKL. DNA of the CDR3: TGCGCCAGCAGCCAAGGTGTTACCGGGAATTACGGGCAGTACTTC. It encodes CASSQGVTGNYGQYF.

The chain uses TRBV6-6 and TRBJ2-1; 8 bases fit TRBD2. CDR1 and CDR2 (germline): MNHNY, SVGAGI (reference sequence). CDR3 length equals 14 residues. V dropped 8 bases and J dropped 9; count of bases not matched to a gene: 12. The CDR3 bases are TGTGCCAGCCTGCGACAGCGGGAGCTTGGTGAGCAGTTCTTC. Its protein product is CASLRQRELGEQFF.

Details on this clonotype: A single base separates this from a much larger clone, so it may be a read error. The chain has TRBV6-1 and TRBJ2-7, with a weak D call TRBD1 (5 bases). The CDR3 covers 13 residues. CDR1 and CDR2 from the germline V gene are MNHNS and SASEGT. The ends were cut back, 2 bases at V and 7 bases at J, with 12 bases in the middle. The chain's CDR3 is CASSETATGEQYF. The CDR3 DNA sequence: TGTGCCAGCAGTGAAACCGCCACAGGTGAGCAGTACTTC.

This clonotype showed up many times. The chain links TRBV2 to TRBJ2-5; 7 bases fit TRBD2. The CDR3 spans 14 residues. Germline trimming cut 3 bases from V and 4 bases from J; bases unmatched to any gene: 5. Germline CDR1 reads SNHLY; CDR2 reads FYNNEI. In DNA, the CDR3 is TGTGCCAGCAGTGACTCGGGGGGAGGAGAGACCCAGTACTTC. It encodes CASSDSGGGETQYF.

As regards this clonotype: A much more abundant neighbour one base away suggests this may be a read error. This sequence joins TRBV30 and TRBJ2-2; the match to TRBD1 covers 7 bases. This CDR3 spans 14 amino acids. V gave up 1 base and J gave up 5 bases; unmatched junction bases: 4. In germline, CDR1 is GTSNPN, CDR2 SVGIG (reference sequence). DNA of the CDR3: TGTGCCTGGAGTGACAGGGGCGGAACCGGGGAGCTGTTTTTT. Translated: CAWSDRGGTGELFF. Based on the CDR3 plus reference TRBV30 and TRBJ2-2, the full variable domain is SQTIHQWPATLVQPVGSPLSLECTVEGTSNPNLYWYRQAAGRGLQLLFYSVGIGQISSEVPQNLSASRPQDRQFILSSKKLLLSDSGFYLCAWSDRGGTGELFFGEGSRLTVL.

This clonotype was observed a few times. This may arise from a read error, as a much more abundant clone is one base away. The CDR3: CSVSGVGETQYF. The CDR3 bases are TGCAGCGTTAGCGGGGTGGGGGAGACCCAGTACTTC. The chain carries TRBV29-1 and TRBJ2-5; 7 bases match TRBD2. CDR1 is SQVTM and CDR2 is ANQGSEA in the germline V gene. The CDR3 runs to 12 residues. The trim removed 5 bases at V and 5 bases at J, leaving 5 bases unmatched.

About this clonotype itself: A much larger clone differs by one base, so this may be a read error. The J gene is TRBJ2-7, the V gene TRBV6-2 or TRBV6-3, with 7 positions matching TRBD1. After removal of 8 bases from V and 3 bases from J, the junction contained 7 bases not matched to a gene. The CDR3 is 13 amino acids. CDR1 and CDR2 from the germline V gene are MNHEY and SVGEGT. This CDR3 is CASRTGHIYEQYF. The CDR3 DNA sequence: TGTGCCAGCCGGACAGGTCACATCTACGAGCAGTACTTC.

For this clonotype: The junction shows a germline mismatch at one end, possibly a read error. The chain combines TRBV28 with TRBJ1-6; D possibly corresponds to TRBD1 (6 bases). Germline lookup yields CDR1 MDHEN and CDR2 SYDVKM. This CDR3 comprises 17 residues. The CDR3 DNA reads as TGTGCCAGCAGTCCCGGGACATTCGAGGGCTATACTTCACCCCTCCACTTT. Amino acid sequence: CASSPGTFEGYTSPLHF.

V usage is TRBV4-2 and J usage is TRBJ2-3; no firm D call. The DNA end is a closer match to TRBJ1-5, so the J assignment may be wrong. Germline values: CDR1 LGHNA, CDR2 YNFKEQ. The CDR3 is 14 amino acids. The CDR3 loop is CASSQDLAADTQHF. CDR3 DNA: TGTGCCAGCAGCCAAGATCTCGCAGCAGATACGCAGCATTTT.

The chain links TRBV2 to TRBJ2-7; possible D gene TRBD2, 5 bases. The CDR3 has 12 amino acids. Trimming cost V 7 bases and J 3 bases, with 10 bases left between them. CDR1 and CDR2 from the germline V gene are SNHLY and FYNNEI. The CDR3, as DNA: TGTGCCAGCACCGTGCGGGTCTACGAGCAGTACTTC. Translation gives CASTVRVYEQYF.

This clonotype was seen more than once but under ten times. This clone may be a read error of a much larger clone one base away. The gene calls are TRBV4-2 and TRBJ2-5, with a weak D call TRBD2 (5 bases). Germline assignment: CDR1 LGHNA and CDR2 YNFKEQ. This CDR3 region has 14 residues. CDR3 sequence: CASNQEGTQETQYF. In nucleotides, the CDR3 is TGTGCCAGCAACCAAGAGGGAACCCAAGAGACCCAGTACTTC.

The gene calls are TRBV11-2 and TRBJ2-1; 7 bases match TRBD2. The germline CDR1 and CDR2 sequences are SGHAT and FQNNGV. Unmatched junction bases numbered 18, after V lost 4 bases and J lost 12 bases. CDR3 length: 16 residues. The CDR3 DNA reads TGTGCCAGCAGCTCCTTAATTAGCGGGTTGAAGTATGGGCAGTTCTTC. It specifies CASSSLISGLKYGQFF.

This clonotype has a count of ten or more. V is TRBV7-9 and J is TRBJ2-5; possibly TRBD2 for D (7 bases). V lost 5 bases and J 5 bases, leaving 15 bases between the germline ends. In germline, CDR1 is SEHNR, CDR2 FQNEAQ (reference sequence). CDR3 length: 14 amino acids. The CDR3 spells CASSQTGGVETQYF. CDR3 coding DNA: TGTGCCAGCAGCCAGACGGGGGGCGTCGAGACCCAGTACTTC.

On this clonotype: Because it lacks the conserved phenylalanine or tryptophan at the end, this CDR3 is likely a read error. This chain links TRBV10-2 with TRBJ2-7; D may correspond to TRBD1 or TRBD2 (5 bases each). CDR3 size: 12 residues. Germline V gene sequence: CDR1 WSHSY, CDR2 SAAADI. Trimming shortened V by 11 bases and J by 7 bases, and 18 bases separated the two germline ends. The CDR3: CADSGTPKEQYL. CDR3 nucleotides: TGCGCCGACTCCGGGACCCCTAAAGAGCAGTACTTA.

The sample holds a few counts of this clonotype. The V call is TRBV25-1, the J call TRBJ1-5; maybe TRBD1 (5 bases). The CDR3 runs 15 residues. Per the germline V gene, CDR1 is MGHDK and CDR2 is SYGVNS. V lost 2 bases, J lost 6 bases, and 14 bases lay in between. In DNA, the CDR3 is TGTGCCAGCAGTGAAGTGGGGGTTATAGGTCAGCCCCAGCATTTT. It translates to CASSEVGVIGQPQHF.

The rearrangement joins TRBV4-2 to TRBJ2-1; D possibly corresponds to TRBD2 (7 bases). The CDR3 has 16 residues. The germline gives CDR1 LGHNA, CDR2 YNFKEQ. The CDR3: CPNSQEGGSSYNEQFF. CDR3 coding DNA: TGTCCCAATAGCCAAGAGGGGGGGTCAAGCTACAATGAGCAGTTCTTC.

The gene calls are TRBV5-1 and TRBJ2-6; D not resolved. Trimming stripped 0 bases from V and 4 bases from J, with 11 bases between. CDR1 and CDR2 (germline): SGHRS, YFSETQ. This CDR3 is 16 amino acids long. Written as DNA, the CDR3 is TGCGCCAGCAGCTTGGCCGATAGGTGGGGGGCCAACGTCCTGACTTTC. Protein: CASSLADRWGANVLTF.

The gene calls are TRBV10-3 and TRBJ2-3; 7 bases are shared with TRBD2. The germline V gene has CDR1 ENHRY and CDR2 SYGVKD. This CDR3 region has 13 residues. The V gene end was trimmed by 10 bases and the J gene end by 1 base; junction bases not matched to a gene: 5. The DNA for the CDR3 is TGTGCCACCAGGCTAGCGGGCACAGATACGCAGTATTTT. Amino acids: CATRLAGTDTQYF.

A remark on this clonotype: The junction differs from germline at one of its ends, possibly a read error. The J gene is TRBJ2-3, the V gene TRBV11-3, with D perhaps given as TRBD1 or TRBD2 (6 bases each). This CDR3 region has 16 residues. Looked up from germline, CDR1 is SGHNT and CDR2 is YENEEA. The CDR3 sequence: CGSSPGASGYADTQYF. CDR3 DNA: TGTGGCAGCAGCCCGGGGGCCAGCGGGTATGCAGATACGCAGTATTTT.

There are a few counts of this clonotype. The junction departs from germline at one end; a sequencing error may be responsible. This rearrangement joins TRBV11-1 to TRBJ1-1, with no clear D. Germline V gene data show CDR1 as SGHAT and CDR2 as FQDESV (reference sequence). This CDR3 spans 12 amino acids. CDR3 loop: CASSLAGSEVYF. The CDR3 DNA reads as TGTGCCAGCAGCTTAGCGGGGAGTGAAGTATACTTT.

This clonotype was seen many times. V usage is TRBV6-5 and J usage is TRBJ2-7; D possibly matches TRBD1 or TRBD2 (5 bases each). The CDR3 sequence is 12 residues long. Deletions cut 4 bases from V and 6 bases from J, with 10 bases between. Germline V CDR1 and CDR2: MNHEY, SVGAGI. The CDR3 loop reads CASSSVGGEQYF. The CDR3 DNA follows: TGTGCCAGCAGTTCCGTTGGGGGCGAGCAGTACTTC.

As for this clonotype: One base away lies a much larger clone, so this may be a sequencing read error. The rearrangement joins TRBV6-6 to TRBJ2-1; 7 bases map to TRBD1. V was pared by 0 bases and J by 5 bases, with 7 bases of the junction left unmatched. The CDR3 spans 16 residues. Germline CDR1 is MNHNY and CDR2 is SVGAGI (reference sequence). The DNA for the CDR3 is TGTGCCAGCAGTTACTCACAGGGGACATTCGACAATGAGCAGTTCTTC. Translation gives CASSYSQGTFDNEQFF.

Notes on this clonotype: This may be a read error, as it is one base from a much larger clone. CDR3 in amino acids: CASSQNRSSQPQHF. CDR3 coding DNA: TGTGCCAGCAGCCAGAACAGGAGCAGTCAGCCCCAGCATTTT. The genes are TRBV7-8 and TRBJ1-5; possible D gene TRBD1, 5 bases. CDR1 is SGHVS and CDR2 is FQNEAQ in the germline V gene. CDR3 length: 14 amino acids.

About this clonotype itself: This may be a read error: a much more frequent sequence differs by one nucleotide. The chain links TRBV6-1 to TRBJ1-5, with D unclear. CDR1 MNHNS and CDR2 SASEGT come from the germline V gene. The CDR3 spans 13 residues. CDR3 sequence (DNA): TGTGCCACGGCCCCGACTTATAATCGGCCCCAGCATTTT. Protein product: CATAPTYNRPQHF.

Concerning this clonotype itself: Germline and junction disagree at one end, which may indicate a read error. CDR3 sequence: CAWRLSGASVLTF. CDR3 DNA: TGTGCTTGGAGGCTCTCTGGGGCCAGTGTCCTGACTTTC. V usage is TRBV30 and J usage is TRBJ2-6, with D tentatively TRBD1 or TRBD2 (5 bases each). Germline values: CDR1 GTSNPN, CDR2 SVGIG (reference sequence). The CDR3 contains 13 residues.